This T cell receptor (beta chain) originates from a study of blood T cell repertoires in COVID-19. Study overall: T cells, B-cell-depleted T cells, or PBMCs supplied cDNA or gDNA.

Germline-derived CDR1 and CDR2 are LGHDT and YNNKEL (reference sequence). The CDR3 runs 14 residues. The V gene end was trimmed by 4 bases and the J gene end by 8 bases; junction bases not matched to a gene: 5. Participants, about 18 to 89 years old, spanned around 25 US areas. Grouping used clinical history reported by participants in a survey and questionnaire. Per the original data handling: The assay estimated nucleated cells by amplifying reference gene primers. Data came from immunoSEQ multiplex PCR; TCRdb stores just in-frame clones and leaves some out. The V and J calls and the clone size are those of that table, but D and trimming were determined from the DNA. This sample has some 530,000 clones, with less than 90% found just once.

The V gene is TRBV3-1 (or the pseudogene TRBV3-2), the J gene TRBJ1-2; 12 nucleotides agree with TRBD1. Material: PBMCs or T cells enriched from blood (not recorded which). The source of this sequence is a woman aged 55-69 years who had recovered from COVID-19. The DNA for the CDR3 is TGTGCCAGCAGCCCATGGGACAGGGGGCCGGGCTACACCTTC. This encodes CASSPWDRGPGYTF.